The rows below give T cell receptor beta chains drawn from one sample of a study of T cell repertoires in cytomegalovirus infection. MiXCR was run by TCRdb on the reads, yielding one entry per CDR3 protein. This sample has more than 400,000 distinct CDR3 sequences, with less than 30% found just once. The sequencing input was PBMCs. These receptor sequences come from a human donor in good health (CMV status not recorded). Some clones in this sample may be carry-over from other donors' samples. CDR3s include the opening cysteine and the closing phenylalanine or tryptophan. Each record gives: J gene, D gene, clone size, V gene, CDR3 DNA, CDR3 protein. A D gene is named only where the DNA matches it firmly. The size of a clone is reported for some rows only, either as once, few or many, or as a class for expanded clones.

j_gene: TRBJ2-3
d_gene: TRBD2
abundance: .
v_gene: TRBV7-8
CDR3nt: TGTGCCAGCAGCGTCGGACTAGATCGCGTAAAGAATACGCAGTATTTT
CDR3aa: CASSVGLDRVKNTQYF

j_gene: TRBJ2-7
d_gene: TRBD2
abundance: .
v_gene: TRBV6-6
CDR3nt: TGTGCCAGCAGTGGGTTAGCGGGGATTGGGGGTGAGCAGTACTTC
CDR3aa: CASSGLAGIGGEQYF

j_gene: TRBJ2-3
d_gene: .
abundance: .
v_gene: TRBV7-9
CDR3nt: TGTGCCAGCAGCCCAGAACATCTGGTAGCGCAGTATTTT
CDR3aa: CASSPEHLVAQYF

j_gene: TRBJ2-1
d_gene: TRBD2
abundance: .
v_gene: TRBV19
CDR3nt: TGTGCCAGTAGTATCCGAGCGGGAGTTTCCTACAATGAGCAGTTCTTC
CDR3aa: CASSIRAGVSYNEQFF

j_gene: TRBJ1-1
d_gene: .
abundance: few
v_gene: TRBV7-2
CDR3nt: TGTGCCAGCAGCTTAGGTAGATTCGTAAACACTGAAGCTTTCTTT
CDR3aa: CASSLGRFVNTEAFF

j_gene: TRBJ2-1
d_gene: TRBD2
abundance: .
v_gene: TRBV6-2/TRBV6-3
CDR3nt: TGTGCCAGCAGTTACCTCCGGGGGGGGCTAGCAGAAGAGCAGTTCTTC
CDR3aa: CASSYLRGGLAEEQFF

j_gene: TRBJ2-1
d_gene: TRBD2
abundance: few
v_gene: TRBV5-4
CDR3nt: TGTGCCTTCCAATCAGTCAGACTAGCGGCTAGGGAGCAGTTCTTC
CDR3aa: CAFQSVRLAAREQFF

j_gene: TRBJ2-1
d_gene: .
abundance: .
v_gene: TRBV6-2/TRBV6-3
CDR3nt: TGTGCCAGCAGTTATACTAGCAACAATGAGCAGTTCTTC
CDR3aa: CASSYTSNNEQFF

j_gene: TRBJ2-3
d_gene: .
abundance: .
v_gene: TRBV5-1
CDR3nt: TGCGCCAGCAGCTGGGGCGGTAGCATGGCAGATACGCAGTATTTT
CDR3aa: CASSWGGSMADTQYF

j_gene: TRBJ2-1
d_gene: .
abundance: .
v_gene: TRBV2
CDR3nt: TGTGCCAGCAGTGTTGATCTCTACAATGAGCAGTTCTTC
CDR3aa: CASSVDLYNEQFF

j_gene: TRBJ2-2
d_gene: .
abundance: .
v_gene: TRBV29-1
CDR3nt: TGCAGCGCTGGGGGCCAGCTGCACGCCGGGGAGCTGTTTTTT
CDR3aa: CSAGGQLHAGELFF

j_gene: TRBJ2-2
d_gene: TRBD1
abundance: few
v_gene: TRBV19
CDR3nt: TGTGCCAGTAGTACGAGACAGGGCAGAACGAACACCGGGGAGCTGTTTTTT
CDR3aa: CASSTRQGRTNTGELFF

j_gene: TRBJ1-5
d_gene: .
abundance: .
v_gene: TRBV2
CDR3nt: TGTGCCAGCAGTGAACCCAATCAGCCCCAGCATTTT
CDR3aa: CASSEPNQPQHF

j_gene: TRBJ2-3
d_gene: TRBD2
abundance: .
v_gene: TRBV7-3
CDR3nt: TGTGCCAGCAGCTCCCTGGTGGGTCGTAGCGGGATAGAAAATACGCAGTGTTTT
CDR3aa: CASSSLVGRSGIENTQCF

j_gene: TRBJ1-5
d_gene: .
abundance: .
v_gene: TRBV18
CDR3nt: TGTGCCAGCTCACCACCGGGCATAGACTGGGGTCAGCCCCAGCATTTT
CDR3aa: CASSPPGIDWGQPQHF

j_gene: TRBJ2-7
d_gene: TRBD2
abundance: many
v_gene: TRBV4-2
CDR3nt: TGTGCCAGCAGCAGAGGGACTAGCGGATTTTACGAGCAGTACTTC
CDR3aa: CASSRGTSGFYEQYF

j_gene: TRBJ2-7
d_gene: .
abundance: .
v_gene: TRBV29-1
CDR3nt: TGCAGCGTTGAAACGGACCAACCCTACGAGCAGTACTTC
CDR3aa: CSVETDQPYEQYF